The present entry profiles one TCR beta chain with its context. In the source study's methods: Estimation of nucleated cell counts was performed using reference gene primer amplification. Produced via immunoSEQ multiplex PCR; TCRdb's table is partial and in-frame only. V and J calls plus clone size are reproduced from that table; the DNA served to infer D and trimming. The repertoire holds some 270,000 clones, with roughly 86% as singletons. This specimen belongs to a study of blood T cell repertoires in COVID-19. Study information: Sites in the United States, Italy and Spain provided acute and convalescent COVID-19 samples. Sources were T cells, B-cell-depleted T cells, or PBMCs; the material itself was cDNA or gDNA.

Trimming removed 6 bases at V and 8 bases at J, with 19 bases between. Germline lookup yields CDR1 LGHNT and CDR2 FRNRAP. This CDR3 region has 14 residues. Material for sequencing was peripheral blood. J is TRBJ1-1 and V is TRBV12-5; the D is unclear. The sequence was obtained from a woman aged 55-70 years who had recovered from COVID-19. The CDR3 sequence: CASGAANDGREAFF. CDR3 bases: TGTGCTAGTGGAGCAGCTAATGACGGGAGAGAAGCTTTCTTT.